Listed below are T cell receptor beta chains from one sample, sequenced in a study of cytomegalovirus exposure and HLA in healthy donors. Produced via immunoSEQ multiplex PCR; TCRdb's table is partial and in-frame only. The sample yields under 65,000 clones, around three quarters seen once. Sequencing used PBMCs. The receptors were gathered from a man in his thirties or forties in good health and CMV-seropositive. The CDR3 runs from the conserved cysteine through the conserved F or W. Fields, in order: J gene, CDR3 length, D gene, V gene, clone size, CDR3 DNA, CDR3 protein. D genes are given only for firm matches. Some rows have no size entry. The others give once, few or many, or a class for an expanded clone.

>TRBJ1-2|17|TRBD1|TRBV5-1|-
TGCGCCAGCAGCTTGGAAGGACAGGGGGCTTCGGTACATGGCTACACCTTC
CASSLEGQGASVHGYTF
>TRBJ1-2|16|TRBD1|TRBV5-4|-
TGTGCCAGCAGCCCCCCGGGGGGACAGGGGGACTATGGCTACACCTTC
CASSPPGGQGDYGYTF
>TRBJ2-7|13|-|TRBV6-6|-
TGTGCCAGCAGTTCACTGTCTAACTACGAGCAGTACTTC
CASSSLSNYEQYF
>TRBJ1-2|15|-|TRBV2|-
TGTGCCAGCAGTGGAGAACAGGGAAGTGGATTTGGCTACACCTTC
CASSGEQGSGFGYTF
>TRBJ2-1|16|-|TRBV10-2|-
TGCGCCAGCAGTGGGGAGCGGAGGACAGCGTTTGGTGAGCAGTTCTTC
CASSGERRTAFGEQFF
>TRBJ1-1|12|-|TRBV11-2|-
TGTGCCAGCAGCTTACGGAGGCAGGAAGCTTTCTTT
CASSLRRQEAFF
>TRBJ2-1|15|TRBD2|TRBV7-3|few
TGTGCCAGCAGCCTACACGGCGGGGGAGGATATGAGCAGTTCTTC
CASSLHGGGGYEQFF
>TRBJ2-7|13|-|TRBV19|-
TGTGCCAGTAGTATCCCAGGGTCCTACGAGCAGTACTTC
CASSIPGSYEQYF
>TRBJ2-3|14|-|TRBV7-9|-
TGTGCCAGCAGCTTACAGGGGTCTACAGATACGCAGTATTTT
CASSLQGSTDTQYF
>TRBJ1-3|16|TRBD1|TRBV29-1|-
TGCAGCGCGGGCGACAGGGGGCCCAGCTCTGGAAACACCATATATTTT
CSAGDRGPSSGNTIYF
>TRBJ2-5|15|-|TRBV28|-
TGTGCCAGCAGTTTATCCTCTGCGGGCAAAGAGACCCAGTACTTC
CASSLSSAGKETQYF
>TRBJ1-1|13|-|TRBV10-2|-
TGCGCCAGCAGGAATGCCAGGAACACTGAAGCTTTCTTT
CASRNARNTEAFF
>TRBJ1-2|18|TRBD1|TRBV28|-
TGTGCCAGCAGTGCCCTGGGCCCCAGGGGGTTAGCTAACTATGGCTACACCTTC
CASSALGPRGLANYGYTF
>TRBJ2-1|15|-|TRBV4-1|-
TGCGCCAGCAGCGCGACTACCAGCTCCTACAATGAGCAGTTCTTC
CASSATTSSYNEQFF
>TRBJ1-4|16|-|TRBV7-8|few
TGTGCCAGCAGCTTAGTAGCAATTGCAACTAATGAAAAACTGTTTTTT
CASSLVAIATNEKLFF
>TRBJ2-3|13|TRBD1|TRBV6-1|once
TGTGCCAGCAGTGATAACAGGGGCTGGGCGCAGTATTTT
CASSDNRGWAQYF
>TRBJ1-2|13|TRBD1|TRBV6-5|-
TGTGCCAGCAGTGGGACAGGGGATCATGGCTACACCTTC
CASSGTGDHGYTF
>TRBJ2-7|12|-|TRBV18|-
TGTGCCAGCTCATCGGTTTCCTACGAGCAGTACTTC
CASSSVSYEQYF
>TRBJ2-7|16|-|TRBV6-6|-
TGTGCCCGCCGACCTAGCAGAAGGCTCCTTCCCATCGAGCAGTACTTC
CARRPSRRLLPIEQYF
>TRBJ2-1|16|-|TRBV7-9|-
TGTGCCAGCAGCCGCCCCGAGGGGGGGAGCCTCAATGAGCAGTTCTTC
CASSRPEGGSLNEQFF
>TRBJ1-5|15|-|TRBV6-5|-
TGTGCCAGCCAGTTGGACAGTTCGAGCAATCAGCCCCAGCATTTT
CASQLDSSSNQPQHF
>TRBJ1-2|16|-|TRBV7-3|-
TGTGCCAGCAGCCCTTCTCCGGATCCGCGGGGCTATGGCTACACCTTC
CASSPSPDPRGYGYTF
>TRBJ1-1|14|-|TRBV18|-
TGTGCCAGCTCTCAAGACAGCCGTGGATCTGAAGCTTTCTTT
CASSQDSRGSEAFF
>TRBJ2-3|15|TRBD2|TRBV4-2|-
TGTGCCAGCAGCCAAGCAGCGGGGCCCACAGATACGCAGTATTTT
CASSQAAGPTDTQYF
>TRBJ2-5|15|TRBD1|TRBV18|-
TGTGCCAGCTCACCGGTCAGGGGGCGAGGAGAGACCCAGTACTTC
CASSPVRGRGETQYF
>TRBJ1-4|14|-|TRBV2|few
TGTGCCAGCAGTCCAGGAGGAGCTGGAGAAAAACTGTTTTTT
CASSPGGAGEKLFF
>TRBJ1-1|15|-|TRBV18|-
TGTGCCAGCTCACGGCCTGCTGCTGCGAACACTGAAGCTTTCTTT
CASSRPAAANTEAFF
>TRBJ2-3|16|TRBD2|TRBV6-4|-
TGTGCCAGCAGTGACTCGATTAGCGGGGGGTCGGATACGCAGTATTTT
CASSDSISGGSDTQYF
>TRBJ2-3|15|-|TRBV9|-
TGTGCCAGCAGCCCCTGGGCAGAATTCACAGATACGCAGTATTTT
CASSPWAEFTDTQYF
>TRBJ2-5|12|TRBD1|TRBV29-1|-
TGCAGCGGCCGGACAGGGGAAGAGACCCAGTACTTC
CSGRTGEETQYF
>TRBJ1-1|14|-|TRBV30|few
TGTGCCTGGAGTTCTGAGGGCGGGAGGCCACAAGCTTTCTTT
CAWSSEGGRPQAFF
>TRBJ1-1|15|-|TRBV25-1|-
TGTGCCAGCAGTCGGCAGGGTCGAATTCTTGGTGAAGCTTTCTTT
CASSRQGRILGEAFF
>TRBJ2-3|17|TRBD1|TRBV7-9|-
TGTGCCAGCAGCTTTAGTTCAGGGGGCGCCCTCACAGATACGCAGTATTTT
CASSFSSGGALTDTQYF
>TRBJ2-3|16|-|TRBV11-2|-
TGTGCCAGCAGCTCTACAGCATACTCTAGCACAGATACGCAGTATTTT
CASSSTAYSSTDTQYF
>TRBJ2-1|15|TRBD2|TRBV6-1|-
TGTGCCAGCAGTGGTAGCGGGGGGTCATACAATGAGCAGTTCTTC
CASSGSGGSYNEQFF
>TRBJ2-7|13|TRBD2|TRBV2|-
TGTGCCAGCAGGGAACTAGCGGAGCTCGAGCAGTACTTC
CASRELAELEQYF
>TRBJ1-1|15|TRBD1|TRBV28|-
TGTGCCAGCAGCGTGCTCCAGGGGGCGAACACTGAAGCTTTCTTT
CASSVLQGANTEAFF
>TRBJ2-1|14|TRBD2|TRBV29-1|-
TGCAGCGTTGAGGGTATTGCGGGAGACAATGAGCAGTTCTTC
CSVEGIAGDNEQFF
>TRBJ1-1|14|-|TRBV5-1|medium-sized
TGCGCCAGCAGCACCCCGGGTCGGCGGACTGAAGCTTTCTTT
CASSTPGRRTEAFF
>TRBJ2-2|11|-|TRBV7-8|-
TGTGCCAGCCTAGGCTCCGGGGAGCTGTTTTTT
CASLGSGELFF
>TRBJ2-3|15|TRBD1|TRBV7-9|-
TGTGCCAGCAGCTTTACGACAGGGGGCATAGATACGCAGTATTTT
CASSFTTGGIDTQYF
>TRBJ1-2|12|-|TRBV11-2|-
TGTGCCAGCAGCTCACTGTCGGATGGCTACACCTTC
CASSSLSDGYTF
>TRBJ2-7|15|-|TRBV6-5|few
TGTGCCAGCAGTTCCCCAAGGGGGAACTCCTACGAGCAGTACTTC
CASSSPRGNSYEQYF
>TRBJ2-1|12|-|TRBV7-2|-
TGTGCCAGCAGCTTAGGGATAGAGGGGCAGTTCTTC
CASSLGIEGQFF
>TRBJ2-2|17|TRBD2|TRBV7-3|-
TGTGCCAGCAGTCGGACTAGCGGGGGAACCTGGACCGGGGAGCTGTTTTTT
CASSRTSGGTWTGELFF
>TRBJ1-2|12|-|TRBV2|once
TGTGCCAGCACCCCGGTAAACTATGGCTACACCTTC
CASTPVNYGYTF
>TRBJ2-2|12|-|TRBV19|-
TGTGCCGGGAGAAAAATCGGCGGGGAGCTGTTTTTT
CAGRKIGGELFF
>TRBJ1-4|14|TRBD1|TRBV9|-
TGTGCCAGCAGCGGGACAGGGTCTAATGAAAAACTGTTTTTT
CASSGTGSNEKLFF
>TRBJ1-1|13|-|TRBV6-5|-
TGTGCCAGCAGCCCGCGGGAGAACACTGAAGCTTTCTTT
CASSPRENTEAFF
>TRBJ2-4|18|TRBD2|TRBV2|-
TGTGCCAGCAGTGAGAGGGTAGCGGGGGACCAAGCCAAAAACATTCAGTACTTC
CASSERVAGDQAKNIQYF
>TRBJ2-1|15|-|TRBV10-3|-
TGTGCCATCAGTGAGTCTGCTAGCTCCTACAATGAGCAGTTCTTC
CAISESASSYNEQFF